This T cell receptor beta chain stems from a study of cytomegalovirus exposure and HLA in healthy donors. CDR1 is MNHEY, CDR2 SVGAGI, per germline. The CDR3 has 15 amino acids. V lost 0 bases and J lost 5, with 13 bases in between. Use of 60 Vbeta and 13 Jbeta primers characterized the PCR. Sequenced by immunoSEQ multiplex PCR; TCRdb stores in-frame clones only, minus some. The sample contains approximately 220,000 clones, roughly 82% of which appear only once. General study results and limits: Most TCR beta V segments were productive about 87% or about 30% of the time in an earlier analysis. Analysis was performed later, and it showed HLA-associated TCR beta chains to be more clonally expanded than equally common others.

The table lists this clone with a few counts. Its antigen is undetermined. V is TRBV6-5 and J is TRBJ1-1; tentatively, D is TRBD1 (6 bases). Specimen: PBMCs. The receptor was isolated from a man aged 35 to 55 in good health and CMV-seropositive. The CDR3 DNA sequence: TGTGCCAGCAGTTACTCGCCAGGGGTGGGAACTGAAGCTTTCTTT. It specifies CASSYSPGVGTEAFF.